The text below deals with one T cell receptor beta chain. No antigen is known for it. The data stem from a study of brain T cells in children with intractable seizures. This sample's time point: blood from clinic visit 5 months post-surgery; TSC patient then seizure free. The study's findings and limits: Only CDR3 sequence similarity suggested viral specificity, without known HCMV serostatus.

Repertoires were generated with immunoSEQ multiplex PCR, while TCRdb's copy carries only in-frame clones and drops some. The sample lists around 340,000 clones, over 90% occurring once. The sample here was peripheral blood, taken 4 to 5 months after surgery. This TCR was sampled from a boy under two years old with tuberous sclerosis and intractable seizures.

The CDR3 coding sequence is TGTGCCAGCAGCCAAGATCGGACAGGATCCTACGAGCAGTACTTC. This translates into CASSQDRTGSYEQYF. The genes are TRBV4-2 and TRBJ2-7, with 7 positions matching TRBD1. The CDR3 runs 15 residues. Germline CDR1 reads LGHNA; CDR2 reads YNFKEQ. Trimming took 0 bases from V and 1 from J; bases not matched to a gene: 3.